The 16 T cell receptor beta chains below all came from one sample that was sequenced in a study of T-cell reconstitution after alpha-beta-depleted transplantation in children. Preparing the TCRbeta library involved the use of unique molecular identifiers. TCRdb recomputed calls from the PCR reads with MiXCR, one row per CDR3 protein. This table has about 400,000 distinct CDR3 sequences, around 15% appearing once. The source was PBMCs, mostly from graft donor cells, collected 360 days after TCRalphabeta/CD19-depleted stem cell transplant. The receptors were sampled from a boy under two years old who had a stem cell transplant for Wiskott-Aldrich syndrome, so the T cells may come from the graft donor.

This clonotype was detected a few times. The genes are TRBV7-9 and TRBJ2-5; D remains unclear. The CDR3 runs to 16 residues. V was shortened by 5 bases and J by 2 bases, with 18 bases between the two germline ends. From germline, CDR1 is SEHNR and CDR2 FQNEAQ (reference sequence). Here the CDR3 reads CASSTRGSFKQETQYF. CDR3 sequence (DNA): TGTGCCAGCAGCACCCGTGGGTCCTTCAAACAAGAGACCCAGTACTTC.

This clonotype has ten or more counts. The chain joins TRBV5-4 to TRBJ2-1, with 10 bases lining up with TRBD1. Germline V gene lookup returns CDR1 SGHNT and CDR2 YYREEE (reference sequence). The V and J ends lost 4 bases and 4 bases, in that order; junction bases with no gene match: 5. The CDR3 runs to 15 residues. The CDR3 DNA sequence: TGTGCCAGCAGCCTGGGACAGGGGACTTACAATGAGCAGTTCTTC. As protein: CASSLGQGTYNEQFF. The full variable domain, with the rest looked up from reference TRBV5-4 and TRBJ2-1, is ETGVTQSPTHLIKTRGQQVTLRCSSQSGHNTVSWYQQALGQGPQFIFQYYREEENGRGNFPPRFSGLQFPNYSSELNVNALELDDSALYLCASSLGQGTYNEQFFGPGTRLTVL.

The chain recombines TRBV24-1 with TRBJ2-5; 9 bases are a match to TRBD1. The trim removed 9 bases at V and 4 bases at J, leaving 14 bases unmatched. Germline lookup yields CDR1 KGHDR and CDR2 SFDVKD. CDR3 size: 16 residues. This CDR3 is CATGRDRVKGGETQYF. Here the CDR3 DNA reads TGTGCCACCGGCCGGGACAGGGTTAAGGGGGGAGAGACCCAGTACTTC.

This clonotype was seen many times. CDR3 residues: CASNNRTDPGGQYF. The CDR3 DNA sequence: TGCGCCAGCAATAATCGGACAGACCCAGGCGGGCAGTACTTC. The chain joins TRBV5-1 to TRBJ2-7; D is possibly TRBD1 (6 bases). Germline lookup yields CDR1 SGHRS and CDR2 YFSETQ. The CDR3 is 14 residues long. Trimming removed 6 bases from V and 9 bases from J, with 22 bases in between.

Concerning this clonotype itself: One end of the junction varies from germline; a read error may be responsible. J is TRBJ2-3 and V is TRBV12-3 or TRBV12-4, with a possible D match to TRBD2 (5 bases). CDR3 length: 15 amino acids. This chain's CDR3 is CASSRLLGRTDTQYF. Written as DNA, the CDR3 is TGTGCCAGCAGCCGACTACTAGGGCGCACGGATACGCAGTATTTT.

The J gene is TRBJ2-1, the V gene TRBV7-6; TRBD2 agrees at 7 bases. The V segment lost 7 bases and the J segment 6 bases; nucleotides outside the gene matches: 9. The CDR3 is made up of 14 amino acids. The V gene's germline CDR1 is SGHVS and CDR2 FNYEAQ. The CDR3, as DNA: TGTGCCAGCACTCTGGGTGGCGGGGGCAATGAGCAGTTCTTC. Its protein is CASTLGGGGNEQFF.

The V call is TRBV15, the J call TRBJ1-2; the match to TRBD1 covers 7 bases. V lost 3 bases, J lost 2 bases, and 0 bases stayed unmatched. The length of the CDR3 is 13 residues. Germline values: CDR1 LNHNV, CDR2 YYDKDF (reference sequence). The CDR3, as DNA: TGTGCCACCAGCAGGGACAGGAACTATGGCTACACCTTC. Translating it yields CATSRDRNYGYTF.

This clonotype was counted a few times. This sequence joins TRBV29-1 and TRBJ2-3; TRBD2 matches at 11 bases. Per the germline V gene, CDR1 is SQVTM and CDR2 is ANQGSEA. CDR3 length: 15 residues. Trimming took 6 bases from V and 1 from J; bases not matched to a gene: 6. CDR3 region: CSVTGTSGRTDTQYF. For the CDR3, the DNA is TGCAGCGTCACCGGGACTAGCGGCCGCACAGATACGCAGTATTTT.

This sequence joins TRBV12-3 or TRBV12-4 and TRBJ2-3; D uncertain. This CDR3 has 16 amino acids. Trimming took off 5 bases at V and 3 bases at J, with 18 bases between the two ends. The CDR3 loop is CASSPPEPERTDTQYF. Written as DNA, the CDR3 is TGTGCCAGCAGTCCCCCCGAGCCGGAGAGGACAGATACGCAGTATTTT.

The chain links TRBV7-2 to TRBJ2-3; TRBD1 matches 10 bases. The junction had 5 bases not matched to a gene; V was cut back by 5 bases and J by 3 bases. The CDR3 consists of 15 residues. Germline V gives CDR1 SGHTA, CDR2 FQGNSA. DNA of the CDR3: TGTGCCAGCAGCCGTGACAGGGGGCGAACAGATACGCAGTATTTT. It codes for CASSRDRGRTDTQYF.

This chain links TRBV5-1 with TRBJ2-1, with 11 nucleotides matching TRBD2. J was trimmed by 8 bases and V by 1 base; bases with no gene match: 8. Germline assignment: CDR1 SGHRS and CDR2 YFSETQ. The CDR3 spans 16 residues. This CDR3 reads CASSLPTSGVGDEQFF. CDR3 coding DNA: TGCGCCAGCAGCTTGCCGACTAGCGGGGTTGGGGATGAGCAGTTCTTC.

The CDR3 is CASSTLKEGGTGELFF. As DNA, the CDR3 is TGTGCCAGCAGCACCCTAAAGGAGGGAGGAACCGGGGAGCTGTTTTTT. The chain has TRBV11-2 and TRBJ2-2; maybe TRBD2 (6 bases). CDR1 is SGHAT, CDR2 FQNNGV, per germline. There are 16 residues in the CDR3. V dropped 5 bases and J dropped 5 bases, with 18 bases sitting between them.

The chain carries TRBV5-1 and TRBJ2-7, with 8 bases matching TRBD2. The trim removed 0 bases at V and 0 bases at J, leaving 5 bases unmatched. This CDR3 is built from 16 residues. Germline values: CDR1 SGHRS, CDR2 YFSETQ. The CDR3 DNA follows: TGCGCCAGCAGCTTGGGAAGCGGGAGTTCCTCCTACGAGCAGTACTTC. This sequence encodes CASSLGSGSSSYEQYF.

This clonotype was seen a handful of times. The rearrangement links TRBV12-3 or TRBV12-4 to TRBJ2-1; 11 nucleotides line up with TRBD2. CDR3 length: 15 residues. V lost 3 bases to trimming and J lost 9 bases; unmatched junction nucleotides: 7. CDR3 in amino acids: CASSLTSGMFSEQFF. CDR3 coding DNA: TGTGCCAGCAGTTTGACTAGCGGGATGTTCAGTGAGCAGTTCTTC.

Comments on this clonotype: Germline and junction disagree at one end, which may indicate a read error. The CDR3 DNA reads as TGTGCCAGAAGTTTTAACCTCCACGGGGGGCTTTACAATGAGCAGTTCTTC. Its protein product is CARSFNLHGGLYNEQFF. This chain links TRBV28 with TRBJ2-1; D is perhaps TRBD2 (7 bases). This CDR3 is 17 amino acids long. Looked up from germline, CDR1 is MDHEN and CDR2 is SYDVKM.

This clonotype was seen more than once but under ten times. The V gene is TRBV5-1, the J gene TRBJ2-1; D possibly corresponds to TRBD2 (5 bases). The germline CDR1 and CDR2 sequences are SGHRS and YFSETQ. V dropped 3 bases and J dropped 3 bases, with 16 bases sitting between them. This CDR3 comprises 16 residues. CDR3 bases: TGCGCCAGCAGCTCCATGAAAAGCCGGGACTACAATGAGCAGTTCTTC. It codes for CASSSMKSRDYNEQFF.